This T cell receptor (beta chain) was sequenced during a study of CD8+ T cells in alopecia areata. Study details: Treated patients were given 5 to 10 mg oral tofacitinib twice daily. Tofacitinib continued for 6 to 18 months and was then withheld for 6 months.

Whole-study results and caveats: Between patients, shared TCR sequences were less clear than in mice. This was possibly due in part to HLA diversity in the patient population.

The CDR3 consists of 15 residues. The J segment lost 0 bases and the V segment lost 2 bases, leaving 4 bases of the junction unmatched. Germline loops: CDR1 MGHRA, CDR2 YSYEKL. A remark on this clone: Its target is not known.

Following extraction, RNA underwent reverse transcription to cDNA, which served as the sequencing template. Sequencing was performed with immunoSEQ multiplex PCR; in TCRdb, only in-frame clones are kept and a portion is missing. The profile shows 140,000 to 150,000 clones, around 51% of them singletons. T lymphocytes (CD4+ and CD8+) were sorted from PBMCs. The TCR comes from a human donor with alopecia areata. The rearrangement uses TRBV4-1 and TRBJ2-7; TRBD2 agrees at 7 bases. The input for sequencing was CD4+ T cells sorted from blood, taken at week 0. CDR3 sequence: CASSQKGGGSYEQYF. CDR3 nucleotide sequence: TGCGCCAGCAGCCAAAAGGGCGGGGGCTCCTACGAGCAGTACTTC.